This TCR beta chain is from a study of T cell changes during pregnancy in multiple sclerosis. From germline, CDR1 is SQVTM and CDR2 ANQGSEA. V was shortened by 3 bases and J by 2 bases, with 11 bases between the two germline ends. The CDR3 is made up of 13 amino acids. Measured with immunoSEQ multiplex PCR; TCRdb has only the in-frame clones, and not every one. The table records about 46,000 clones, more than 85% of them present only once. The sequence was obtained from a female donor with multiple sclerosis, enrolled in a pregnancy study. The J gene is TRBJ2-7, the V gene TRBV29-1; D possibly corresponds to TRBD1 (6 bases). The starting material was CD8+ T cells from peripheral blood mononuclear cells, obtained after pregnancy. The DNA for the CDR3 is TGCAGCGTTGACAAGGGGGTGGCCTACGAGCAGTACTTC. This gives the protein CSVDKGVAYEQYF.